One and the same sample provided the 26 T cell receptor beta chains below, sequenced in a study of chemoradiotherapy in HPV16-positive cancers. Produced via immunoSEQ multiplex PCR; TCRdb's table is partial and in-frame only. The sample contains 13,000 or so clones, approximately 87% of which appear only once. Sequenced material: blood, taken from a patient who underwent chemoradiotherapy. The receptors were gathered from a human donor with HPV-associated anogenital cancer.

V and J are TRBV30 and TRBJ1-5; no definite D call. From germline, CDR1 is GTSNPN and CDR2 SVGIG (reference sequence). Trimming left V 3 bases short and J 6 bases short, with 9 bases between. The CDR3 runs 12 residues. The CDR3 spells CAWSHPPQPQHF. CDR3 in DNA: TGTGCCTGGAGCCATCCCCCTCAGCCCCAGCATTTT. Using reference TRBV30 and TRBJ1-5 for the parts outside the CDR3, the full variable domain is SQTIHQWPATLVQPVGSPLSLECTVEGTSNPNLYWYRQAAGRGLQLLFYSVGIGQISSEVPQNLSASRPQDRQFILSSKKLLLSDSGFYLCAWSHPPQPQHFGDGTRLSIL.

V and J are TRBV7-9 and TRBJ1-2, with 8 nucleotides matching TRBD1. CDR3 length equals 16 residues. V lost 6 bases to trimming and J lost 2 bases; unmatched junction nucleotides: 11. Germline V gene sequence: CDR1 SEHNR, CDR2 FQNEAQ (reference sequence). CDR3: CASRAGQGVKNYGYTF. CDR3 DNA: TGTGCCAGCAGAGCAGGACAGGGAGTTAAGAACTATGGCTACACCTTC. Using reference TRBV7-9 and TRBJ1-2 for the parts outside the CDR3, the full variable domain is DTGVSQNPRHKITKRGQNVTFRCDPISEHNRLYWYRQTLGQGPEFLTYFQNEAQLEKSRLLSDRFSAERPKGSFSTLEIQRTEQGDSAMYLCASRAGQGVKNYGYTFGSGTRLTVV.

The rearrangement joins TRBV4-1 to TRBJ1-2, with D possibly being TRBD1 (6 bases). CDR1 is MGHRA and CDR2 is YSYEKL in the germline V gene. This CDR3 spans 16 amino acids. V gave up 3 bases and J gave up 3 bases, with 17 bases separating them. CDR3 in amino acids: CASSHPGGAWDYGYTF. Written as DNA, the CDR3 is TGCGCCAGCAGCCACCCTGGGGGGGCGTGGGACTATGGCTACACCTTC.

This chain connects TRBV7-2 to TRBJ1-6; D not resolved. Trimming pared 2 bases from V and 5 bases from J, leaving 7 bases between. Germline loops: CDR1 SGHTA, CDR2 FQGNSA. The CDR3 is made up of 14 amino acids. DNA of the CDR3: TGTGCCAGCAGCTTACAGTGGAATAATTCACCCCTCCACTTT. The encoded protein is CASSLQWNNSPLHF. The complete variable domain, with remaining parts taken from reference TRBV7-2 and TRBJ1-6, reads GAGVSQSPSNKVTEKGKDVELRCDPISGHTALYWYRQSLGQGLEFLIYFQGNSAPDKSGLPSDRFSAERTGGSVSTLTIQRTQQEDSAVYLCASSLQWNNSPLHFGNGTRLTVT.

The rearrangement links TRBV30 to TRBJ1-4; perhaps TRBD1 as D (6 bases). The CDR3 has 15 residues. Germline CDR1 is GTSNPN and CDR2 is SVGIG (reference sequence). Trimming removed 4 bases at V and 0 bases at J, with 12 bases between. CDR3 sequence (DNA): TGTGCCTGGATGGACAGAACAACAACTAATGAAAAACTGTTTTTT. It encodes CAWMDRTTTNEKLFF.

The rearrangement uses TRBV18 and TRBJ2-2, with D hard to call. Germline V CDR1 and CDR2: KGHSH, LQKENI. V gave up 0 bases and J gave up 6 bases, with 11 bases separating them. The CDR3 runs to 15 residues. DNA for the CDR3: TGTGCCAGCTCACCACCTGAGACTCCCCCCGGGGAGCTGTTTTTT. Protein sequence: CASSPPETPPGELFF.

The V and J genes are TRBV30 and TRBJ2-5; TRBD1 aligns across 10 bases. This CDR3 comprises 14 residues. Trimming cost V 5 bases and J 2 bases; bases outside gene matches: 5. Germline CDR1 is GTSNPN and CDR2 is SVGIG (reference sequence). The CDR3 region has the DNA TGTGCCTGGGCACCGGGACAGGGGCAAGAGACCCAGTACTTC. Protein: CAWAPGQGQETQYF.

This chain connects TRBV20-1 to TRBJ2-5, with no clear D. Matching the DNA end better, TRBJ2-7 makes the J call doubtful. Germline CDR1 DFQATT, CDR2 SNEGSKA (reference sequence). This CDR3 spans 11 amino acids. CDR3: CSIPFNYEQYF. As DNA, the CDR3 is TGCAGCATCCCGTTTAACTACGAGCAGTACTTC.

The V call is TRBV5-6, the J call TRBJ2-7; D is unclear. Germline-derived CDR1 and CDR2 are SGHDT and YYEEEE. The CDR3 has 13 amino acids. V was cut by 0 bases and J by 3 bases, with 7 bases left in between. This CDR3 reads CASSLGVGYEQYF. DNA for the CDR3: TGTGCCAGCAGCTTGGGCGTGGGCTACGAGCAGTACTTC.

This chain links TRBV11-2 with TRBJ2-7; possible D gene TRBD1, 6 bases. Germline V gives CDR1 SGHAT, CDR2 FQNNGV. Trimming cost V 4 bases and J 3 bases, with 16 bases left between them. The length of the CDR3 is 15 residues. The CDR3, as DNA: TGTGCCAGCAGCTCCCTCTCGGGACAACACTACGAGCAGTACTTC. Protein: CASSSLSGQHYEQYF.

The genes are TRBV7-2 and TRBJ1-1; D not resolved. The V and J ends lost 5 bases and 1 base respectively, with 8 bases between them. Germline loops: CDR1 SGHTA, CDR2 FQGNSA. CDR3 length: 13 residues. The CDR3 DNA follows: TGTGCCAGCAGCCCCCGGGAGAACACTGAAGCTTTCTTT. Its translation: CASSPRENTEAFF.

The chain uses TRBV5-1 and TRBJ2-7; 8 bases agree with TRBD2. Germline loops: CDR1 SGHRS, CDR2 YFSETQ. J was trimmed by 3 bases and V by 4 bases; bases with no gene match: 9. The CDR3 sequence is 15 residues long. The DNA for the CDR3 is TGCGCCAGCAGCCCCCTCTACGGGGGGGACTACGAGCAGTACTTC. It translates to CASSPLYGGDYEQYF. The full variable domain, rest sourced from reference TRBV5-1 and TRBJ2-7, is KAGVTQTPRYLIKTRGQQVTLSCSPISGHRSVSWYQQTPGQGLQFLFEYFSETQRNKGNFPGRFSGRQFSNSRSEMNVSTLELGDSALYLCASSPLYGGDYEQYFGPGTRLTVT.

CDR3 bases: TGTGCCAGCTCACCATCGGTAGGGGATCAGCCCCAGCATTTT. Its protein product is CASSPSVGDQPQHF. The V gene is TRBV18, the J gene TRBJ1-5; perhaps TRBD1 as D (5 bases). CDR1 and CDR2 from the germline V gene are KGHSH and LQKENI. Deletions cut 2 bases from V and 5 bases from J, with 10 bases between. The CDR3 sequence is 14 residues long.

In this sample, this clone turned up once. The rearrangement links TRBV7-9 to TRBJ2-2, with TRBD2 matching over 8 bases. Germline V gene lookup returns CDR1 SEHNR and CDR2 FQNEAQ (reference sequence). The CDR3 is 16 residues long. Germline trimming cut 3 bases from V and 0 bases from J; bases unmatched to any gene: 3. CDR3 in amino acids: CASSFSGVTNTGELFF. DNA of the CDR3: TGTGCCAGCAGCTTTAGCGGGGTCACGAACACCGGGGAGCTGTTTTTT.

CDR3 DNA: TGTGCCAGCAGCTTAGAATTTCGGCGGGGGGGCACTGATGAGCAGTTCTTC. Its protein product is CASSLEFRRGGTDEQFF. This chain joins TRBV7-8 and TRBJ2-1, with TRBD2 matching over 9 bases. The germline V gene encodes CDR1 SGHVS and CDR2 FQNEAQ. The V segment lost 1 base and the J segment 8 bases; nucleotides outside the gene matches: 12. This CDR3 spans 17 amino acids. The complete variable domain, with remaining parts taken from reference TRBV7-8 and TRBJ2-1, reads GAGVSQSPRYKVAKRGQDVALRCDPISGHVSLFWYQQALGQGPEFLTYFQNEAQLDKSGLPSDRFFAERPEGSVSTLKIQRTQQEDSAVYLCASSLEFRRGGTDEQFFGPGTRLTVL.

The sample holds a few counts of this clone. This sequence joins TRBV11-2 and TRBJ1-6; D unresolved. This CDR3 has 14 residues. Germline V gene lookup returns CDR1 SGHAT and CDR2 FQNNGV. The ends were cut back, 5 bases at V and 10 bases at J, with 15 bases in the middle. In DNA, the CDR3 is TGTGCCAGCAGCCTGCTCCCGAATTTCTCACCCCTCCACTTT. Its protein product is CASSLLPNFSPLHF.

This clone was picked up one time. The gene calls are TRBV25-1 and TRBJ1-1, with D possibly being TRBD1 (5 bases). V was shortened by 6 bases and J by 6 bases, with 8 bases between the two germline ends. Germline V gene data show CDR1 as MGHDK and CDR2 as SYGVNS. This CDR3 has 11 amino acids. CDR3 nucleotide sequence: TGTGCCAGCAGCTTAGGGGCTGAAGCTTTCTTT. Its protein is CASSLGAEAFF.

The chain recombines TRBV15 with TRBJ1-2; D is possibly TRBD1 (5 bases). The CDR3 is 14 residues long. Germline CDR1 LNHNV, CDR2 YYDKDF (reference sequence). The V end was cut by 1 base, the J end by 7 bases, with 13 bases between. The DNA of the CDR3 is TGTGCCACCAGCAGAGCGACAGCGGCCGGTGGCTACACCTTC. Translating it yields CATSRATAAGGYTF.

This chain uses TRBV9 with TRBJ1-6, with 10 bases that match TRBD1. The germline CDR1 and CDR2 sequences are SGDLS and YYNGEE. The CDR3 is 16 amino acids. V shed 0 bases and J 6 bases; nucleotides not matched to a gene: 3. The CDR3 region has the DNA TGTGCCAGCAGCGTAGAGGGACAGGGGCTTAATTCACCCCTCCACTTT. Translated: CASSVEGQGLNSPLHF.

This chain links TRBV6-5 with TRBJ2-3, with unresolved D. This CDR3 comprises 14 residues. Germline V gene sequence: CDR1 MNHEY, CDR2 SVGAGI. Trimming removed 0 bases from V and 3 bases from J, with 7 bases in between. CDR3 DNA sequence: TGTGCCAGCAGTTACTCACTTCCAACAGATACGCAGTATTTT. Amino acid sequence: CASSYSLPTDTQYF.

The chain employs TRBV7-9 and TRBJ2-1; D possibly corresponds to TRBD1 (5 bases). CDR1 SEHNR and CDR2 FQNEAQ come from the germline V gene (reference sequence). This CDR3 contains 13 residues. The V end lost 3 bases, the J end lost 5 bases, and 8 bases lay between the germline ends. CDR3 region: CASSFQGNNEQFF. DNA for the CDR3: TGTGCCAGCAGCTTTCAGGGCAACAATGAGCAGTTCTTC.

V and J are TRBV6-6 and TRBJ2-5; D possibly corresponds to TRBD1 (5 bases). The CDR3 loop spans 15 amino acids. The V and J ends lost 4 bases and 5 bases respectively, with 17 bases between them. CDR1 and CDR2 (germline): MNHNY, SVGAGI (reference sequence). The CDR3, as DNA: TGTGCCAGCAGTTCCCAAGCTGGACAAATGGAGACCCAGTACTTC. Translating gives CASSSQAGQMETQYF.

The chain employs TRBV10-3 and TRBJ1-5; D is perhaps TRBD1 (5 bases). Trimming took 1 base from V and 8 from J, leaving 12 bases between them. This CDR3 is 14 amino acids long. The germline CDR1 and CDR2 sequences are ENHRY and SYGVKD. DNA of the CDR3: TGTGCCATCAGTGAGTTGGGACTATCTGAGCCCCAGCATTTT. Translation gives CAISELGLSEPQHF.

The rearrangement uses TRBV5-1 and TRBJ1-2; perhaps TRBD1 as D (5 bases). This CDR3 has 16 amino acids. Trimming shortened V by 4 bases and J by 0 bases, and 16 bases separated the two germline ends. CDR1 SGHRS and CDR2 YFSETQ come from the germline V gene. The CDR3 region has the DNA TGCGCCAGCAGCCCGGCGGGCGGGGCCCCTAACTATGGCTACACCTTC. It is translated as CASSPAGGAPNYGYTF.

To note about this clone: Other DNA sequences within the sample encode an identical CDR3. The rearrangement links TRBV2 to TRBJ1-1; unclear D gene. The CDR3 has 11 amino acids. CDR1 and CDR2 from the germline V gene are SNHLY and FYNNEI. V lost 7 bases, J lost 3 bases, and 6 bases lay in between. The CDR3 bases are TGTGCCAGCATTTCGGACACTGAAGCTTTCTTT. This translates into CASISDTEAFF.

This clone occurred a few times. The gene calls are TRBV19 and TRBJ2-7, with D perhaps matching TRBD1 or TRBD2 (5 bases each). The germline gives CDR1 LNHDA, CDR2 SQIVND (reference sequence). V lost 2 bases and J lost 3, with 14 bases in between. CDR3 length: 15 amino acids. The CDR3 protein is CASSIFRGPGYEQYF. Here the CDR3 DNA reads TGTGCCAGTAGTATATTCCGGGGACCTGGCTACGAGCAGTACTTC.